The entry below gives a single TCR beta chain sequence along with its context. Its antigen is not known. Germline V gene data show CDR1 as MNHEY and CDR2 as SVGAGI. Trimming cost V 0 bases and J 5 bases, with 11 bases left between them. This CDR3 contains 15 residues. TCRdb reprocessed the 5' RACE reads with MiXCR, giving one entry per CDR3 protein. The data hold hundreds of thousands of distinct CDR3 sequences, with less than 25% observed a single time. The data were obtained in a study of T-cell memory formation after mild COVID-19. Overall study findings and caveats: Whether day 37 second-wave clones are SARS-CoV-2-specific was not confirmed. CD4+ bias marked clones expanding day 15 to 37, unlike balanced contracting clones. There were some responding clones in pre-infection memory, which suggested that cross-reactive memory had joined.

The clonotype was recovered from an adult woman who had mild COVID-19 (a few samples of this study predate the infection). Cell type and time point are not known. The sample consisted of PBMCs or a T cell subset sorted from them (not recorded which). The rearrangement joins TRBV6-5 to TRBJ2-4; D is unclear. The CDR3 DNA follows: TGTGCCAGCAGTTACTCGAAAAACCGGCAAAACATTCAGTACTTC. Translation: CASSYSKNRQNIQYF.